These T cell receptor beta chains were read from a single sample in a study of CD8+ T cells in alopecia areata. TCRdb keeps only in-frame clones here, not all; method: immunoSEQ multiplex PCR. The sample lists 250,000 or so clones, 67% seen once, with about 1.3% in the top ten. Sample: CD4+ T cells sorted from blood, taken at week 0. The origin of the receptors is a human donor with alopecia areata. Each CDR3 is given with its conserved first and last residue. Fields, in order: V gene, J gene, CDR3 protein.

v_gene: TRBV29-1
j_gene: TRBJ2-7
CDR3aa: CSVLTGVEQYF

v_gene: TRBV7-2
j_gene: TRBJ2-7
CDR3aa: CASSLLGGRISTEQYF

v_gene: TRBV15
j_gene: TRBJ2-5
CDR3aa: CATSRQLSETQYF

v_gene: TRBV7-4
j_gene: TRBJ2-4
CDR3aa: CASSLAAGQGGKNIQYF

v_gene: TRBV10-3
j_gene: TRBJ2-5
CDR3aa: CAISESRQETQYF

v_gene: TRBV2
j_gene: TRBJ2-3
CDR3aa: CATITGPGGTDTQYF

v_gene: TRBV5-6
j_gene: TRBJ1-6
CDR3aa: CASSLGQGANSPLHF

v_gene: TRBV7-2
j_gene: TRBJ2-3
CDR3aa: CASRNPRDPTGDTQYF

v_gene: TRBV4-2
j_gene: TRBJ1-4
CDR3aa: CASSQARDGGGKLFF

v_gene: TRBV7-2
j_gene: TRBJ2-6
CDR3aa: CASRQSGANVLTF